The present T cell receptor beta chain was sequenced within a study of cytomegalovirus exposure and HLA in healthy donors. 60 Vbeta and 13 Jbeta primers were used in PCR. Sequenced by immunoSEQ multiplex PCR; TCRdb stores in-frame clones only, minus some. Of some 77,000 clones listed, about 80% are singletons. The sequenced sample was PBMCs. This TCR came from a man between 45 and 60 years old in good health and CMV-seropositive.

The CDR3 nucleotides read TGTGCCAGTAGTATTTTAGGAGGAGCGAGCTCTGGAAACACCATATATTTT. It yields the protein CASSILGGASSGNTIYF. The chain couples TRBV19 to TRBJ1-3; no clear D. The CDR3 is 17 amino acids. Germline values: CDR1 LNHDA, CDR2 SQIVND (reference sequence). Trimming shortened V by 3 bases and J by 0 bases, and 15 bases separated the two germline ends.